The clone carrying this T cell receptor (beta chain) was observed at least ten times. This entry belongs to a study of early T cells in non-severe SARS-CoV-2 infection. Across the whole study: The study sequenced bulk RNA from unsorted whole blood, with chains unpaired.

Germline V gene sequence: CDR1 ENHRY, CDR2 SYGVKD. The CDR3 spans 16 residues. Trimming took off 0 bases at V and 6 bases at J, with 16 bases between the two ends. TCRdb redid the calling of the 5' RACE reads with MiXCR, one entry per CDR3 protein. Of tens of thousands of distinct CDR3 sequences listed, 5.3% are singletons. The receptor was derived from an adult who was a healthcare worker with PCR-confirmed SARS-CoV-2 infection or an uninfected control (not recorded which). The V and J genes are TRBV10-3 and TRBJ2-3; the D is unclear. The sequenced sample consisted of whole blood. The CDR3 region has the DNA TGTGCCATCAGTGAGTCTACGGGTCGGAACGGGGATACGCAGTATTTT. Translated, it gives CAISESTGRNGDTQYF.